This T cell receptor beta chain was observed in a study of vaccination effects on CD4 cells after COVID-19. About the study: Under the ViraFEST assay, PBMC were stimulated with viral peptide pools so that antigen-specific CD4+ T cells expanded. Sequencing was performed afterwards. Wells containing approximately 2 million PBMC each were cultured with 9 to 10 IU/ml IL-2 and 8.5 to 10 ug/ml peptides. General study points: Marked clonal contraction of infection- and vaccine-induced clones was seen late after vaccination.

The CDR3 runs to 13 residues. V gave up 1 base and J gave up 7 bases, with 10 bases separating them. Germline V lookup: CDR1 SGHVS, CDR2 FNYEAQ. With more than 9 days of culture completed, CD4+ T cells were isolated. As their vaccination, participants received two doses of either BNT162b2 or mRNA-1273. Days 3 and 7 were when half the medium was replaced with IL-2 medium. Produced via immunoSEQ multiplex PCR; TCRdb's table is partial and in-frame only. The sample gives about 40,000 clones, about two thirds of which show up once; 6.5% to 8.5% is in the top ten. Comment on this clone: Its antigen is undetermined.

The chain couples TRBV7-6 to TRBJ1-2; D is ambiguous. The sequence was obtained from a human donor who received a COVID-19 vaccine. The starting material was CD4+ T cells from PBMCs cultured without peptide, obtained after COVID-19 vaccination. CDR3 nucleotides: TGTGCCAGCAGCTTAGTAACGGGAGGTGGCTACACCTTC. It specifies CASSLVTGGGYTF. The variable domain in full, completed from reference TRBV7-6 and TRBJ1-2, reads GAGVSQSPRYKVTKRGQDVALRCDPISGHVSLYWYRQALGQGPEFLTYFNYEAQQDKSGLPNDRFSAERPEGSISTLTIQRTEQRDSAMYRCASSLVTGGGYTFGSGTRLTVV.